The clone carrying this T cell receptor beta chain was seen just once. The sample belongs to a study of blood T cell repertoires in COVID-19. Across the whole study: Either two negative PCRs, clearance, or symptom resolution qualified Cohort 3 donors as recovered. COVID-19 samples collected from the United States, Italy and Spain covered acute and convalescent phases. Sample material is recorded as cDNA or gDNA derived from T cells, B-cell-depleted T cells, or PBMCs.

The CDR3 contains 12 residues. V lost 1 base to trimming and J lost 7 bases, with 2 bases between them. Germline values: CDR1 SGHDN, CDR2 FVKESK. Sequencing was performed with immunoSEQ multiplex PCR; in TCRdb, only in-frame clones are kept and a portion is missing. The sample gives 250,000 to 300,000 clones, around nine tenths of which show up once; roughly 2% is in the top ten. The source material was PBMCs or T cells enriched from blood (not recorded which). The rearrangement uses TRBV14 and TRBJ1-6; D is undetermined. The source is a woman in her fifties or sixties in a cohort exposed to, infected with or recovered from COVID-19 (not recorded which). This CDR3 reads CASSQANSPLHF. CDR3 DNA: TGTGCCAGCAGCCAAGCGAATTCACCCCTCCACTTT.